One and the same sample provided the 2 T cell receptor beta chains below, sequenced in a study of cytomegalovirus exposure and HLA in healthy donors. TCRdb's copy holds only in-frame clones and misses some; the assay was immunoSEQ multiplex PCR. Among 90,000 to 100,000 clones listed, approximately 94% were seen once. The specimen sequenced was PBMCs. The receptors shown here come from a woman in her twenties or thirties in good health and CMV-seropositive.

The chain carries TRBV10-3 and TRBJ2-7, with 8 bases that match TRBD2. V shed 2 bases and J 2 bases; nucleotides not matched to a gene: 8. The length of the CDR3 is 16 residues. CDR1 and CDR2 (germline): ENHRY, SYGVKD. The CDR3 nucleotides are TGTGCCATCAGTGAGAAAATAGCGGGAATAACCTACGAGCAGTACTTC. This codes for CAISEKIAGITYEQYF.

The chain employs TRBV28 and TRBJ1-4; D possibly corresponds to TRBD1 (5 bases). V was trimmed by 6 bases and J by 3 bases, leaving 17 bases between them. Germline CDR1 MDHEN, CDR2 SYDVKM. The CDR3 has 16 amino acids. For the CDR3, the DNA is TGTGCCAGCAGCCCCGCAAAGGGCAGGGCTAATGAAAAACTGTTTTTT. Translation gives CASSPAKGRANEKLFF.